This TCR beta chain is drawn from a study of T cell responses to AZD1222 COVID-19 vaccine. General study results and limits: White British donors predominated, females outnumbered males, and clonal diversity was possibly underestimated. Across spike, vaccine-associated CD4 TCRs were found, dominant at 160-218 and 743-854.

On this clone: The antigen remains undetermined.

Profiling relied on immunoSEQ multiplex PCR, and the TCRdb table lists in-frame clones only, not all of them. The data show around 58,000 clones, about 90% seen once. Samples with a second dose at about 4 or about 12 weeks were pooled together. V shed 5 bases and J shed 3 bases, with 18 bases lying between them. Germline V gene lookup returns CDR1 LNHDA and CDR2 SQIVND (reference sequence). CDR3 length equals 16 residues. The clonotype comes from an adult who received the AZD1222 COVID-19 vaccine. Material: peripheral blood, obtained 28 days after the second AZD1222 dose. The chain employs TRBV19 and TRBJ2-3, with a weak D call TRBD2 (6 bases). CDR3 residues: CASSSSSVKGTDTQYF. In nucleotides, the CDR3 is TGTGCCAGTAGTTCCTCTAGCGTAAAAGGGACAGATACGCAGTATTTT.